The TCR beta chain described here comes from a study of Ad26.COV2.S vaccination and SARS-CoV-2 variants. Findings and limits, study-wide: Total T cell responses may have been underestimated by the TCR breadth and depth analyses.

The CDR3 runs to 14 residues. The ends were cut back, 0 bases at V and 2 bases at J, with 8 bases in the middle. CDR1 and CDR2 from the germline V gene are LGHDT and YNNKEL (reference sequence). This table comes from immunoSEQ multiplex PCR, and its TCRdb copy is limited to in-frame clones, with some not included. The sample consists of about 100,000 clones, around 80% of them appearing once. In regard to this clone: What it recognizes is unknown.

This sequence originates from a human donor who had recovered from COVID-19. The V gene is TRBV3-1 (or the pseudogene TRBV3-2), the J gene TRBJ2-7; no reliable D call. The source material was peripheral blood, sampled after recovery from COVID-19. The CDR3 here is CASSQDPMTYEQYF. The CDR3 bases are TGTGCCAGCAGCCAAGATCCGATGACCTACGAGCAGTACTTC.